This TCR beta chain was sequenced for a study of beta chain features in type 1 diabetes. Study-level results: Shorter TCRB CDR3s, moderately but significantly so, marked every one of the four CD4+ subsets in Type 1 diabetes patients.

This clone turned up a few times. The antigen is undetermined. The CDR3 extends over 14 amino acids. The germline V gene encodes CDR1 MNHEY and CDR2 SMNVEV (reference sequence). Trimming removed 2 bases from V and 8 bases from J, with 15 bases in between. As every portion of the isolated RNA was reverse transcribed, the sequencing read expressed TCRB transcripts. The protocol was immunoSEQ multiplex PCR, while the TCRdb copy is restricted to in-frame clones and leaves out a portion. The sample has some 120,000 clones; 15% to 20% are singletons. The chain employs TRBV27 and TRBJ1-2, with a tentative D call TRBD1 (5 bases). Sample: central memory CD4+ T cells from blood. This TCR came from a man aged 18 to 29 with type 1 diabetes. The CDR3 sequence is CASSLEGPLGGYTF. The CDR3 DNA reads TGTGCCAGCAGTTTAGAGGGGCCCCTCGGGGGCTACACCTTC.